The sequence of this TCR beta chain was determined in a study of T cell responses to AZD1222 COVID-19 vaccine. Study-wide background: Second doses at about 4 or about 12 weeks were pooled.

Whole-study results and caveats: Clonal diversity may have been underestimated, and the donors were mostly white British, with more females than males. Unmutated variant regions are reportedly the target of nearly half of TCRs that are spike-specific. No repertoire was sampled before or during the peak T cell response, only after it.

On this clone: The antigen remains undetermined.

The V gene lost 4 bases and the J gene lost 4 bases, with 13 bases spanning the gap. The germline CDR1 and CDR2 sequences are SGHAT and FQDESV (reference sequence). The CDR3 has 14 residues. Generated by immunoSEQ multiplex PCR, the TCRdb table keeps only in-frame clones and is missing some. This table holds around 130,000 clones, roughly 92% found once. The starting material was peripheral blood, obtained on day 0 of AZD1222 vaccination. The origin of this receptor is an adult in good health. V is TRBV11-1 and J is TRBJ1-2; D gene unclear. CDR3 DNA sequence: TGTGCCAGCAGCTATACAAGTAGTAGCTATGGCTACACCTTC. It yields the protein CASSYTSSSYGYTF.